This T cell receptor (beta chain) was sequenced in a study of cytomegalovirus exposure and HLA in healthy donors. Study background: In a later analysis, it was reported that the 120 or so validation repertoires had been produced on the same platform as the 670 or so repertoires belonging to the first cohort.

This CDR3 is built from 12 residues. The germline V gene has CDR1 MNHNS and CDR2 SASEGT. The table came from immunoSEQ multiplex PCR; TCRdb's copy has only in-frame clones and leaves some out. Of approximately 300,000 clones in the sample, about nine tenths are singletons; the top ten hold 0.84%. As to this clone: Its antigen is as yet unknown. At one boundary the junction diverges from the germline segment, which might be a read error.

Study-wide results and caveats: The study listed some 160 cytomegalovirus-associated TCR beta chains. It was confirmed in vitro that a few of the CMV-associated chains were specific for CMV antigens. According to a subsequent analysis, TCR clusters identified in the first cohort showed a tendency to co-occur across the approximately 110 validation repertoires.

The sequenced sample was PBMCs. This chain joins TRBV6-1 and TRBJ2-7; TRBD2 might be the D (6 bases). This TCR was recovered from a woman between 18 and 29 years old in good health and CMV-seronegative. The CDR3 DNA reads TGTGCCAGCAGTGAAGCGGGAGGAGGAAAGCACTTC. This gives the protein CASSEAGGGKHF.